The 9 T cell receptor beta chains listed next were all sequenced from one sample in a study of neoadjuvant nivolumab and ipilimumab in lung cancer. Profiling relied on immunoSEQ multiplex PCR, and the TCRdb table lists in-frame clones only, not all of them. The profile shows 26,000 or so clones, over 80% of them singletons. The material was tumor tissue, obtained after neoadjuvant nivolumab, alone or with ipilimumab, at or shortly before surgery. These receptors originate from an adult with non-small cell lung cancer.

The gene calls are TRBV7-2 and TRBJ2-7; 10 bases align to TRBD1. J gave up 5 bases and V 6 bases, and 10 bases lay outside the gene matches. This CDR3 region has 15 residues. The V gene's germline CDR1 is SGHTA and CDR2 FQGNSA. CDR3 bases: TGTGCCAGCAGTCTCACCTCGGGACAGGGGAACGAGCAGTACTTC. Translating it yields CASSLTSGQGNEQYF.

CDR3 bases: TGTGCCAGCAGTTCATCCGAACAGGGAAACCTCCCTGGCTACACCTTC. This translates into CASSSSEQGNLPGYTF. The chain employs TRBV28 and TRBJ1-2; D perhaps matches TRBD1 (6 bases). The germline V and J ends were trimmed by 4 bases and 7 bases, with 22 bases remaining between them. CDR3 size: 16 residues. Germline-derived CDR1 and CDR2 are MDHEN and SYDVKM.

The genes are TRBV6-6 and TRBJ2-7; 9 bases are a match to TRBD1. V lost 7 bases, J lost 4 bases, and 5 bases stayed unmatched. Germline V gene lookup returns CDR1 MNHNY and CDR2 SVGAGI (reference sequence). This CDR3 has 13 amino acids. The CDR3: CASIRGQGYEQYF. The CDR3 DNA reads TGTGCCAGCATCCGAGGACAGGGGTACGAGCAGTACTTC.

Points on this clone: An end of the junction does not agree with germline; a read error may underlie this. The rearrangement uses TRBV14 and TRBJ1-2; D remains unclear. Germline loops: CDR1 SGHDN, CDR2 FVKESK. The CDR3 length is 13 residues. In DNA, the CDR3 is TGTGCCAGCAGCCAAGAGATGGGCCTACCTTTTGACTTC. It specifies CASSQEMGLPFDF.

The chain joins TRBV11-3 to TRBJ2-2; D gene unclear. The length of the CDR3 is 13 residues. CDR1 and CDR2 (germline): SGHNT, YENEEA. The V gene lost 4 bases and the J gene lost 6 bases, with 9 bases spanning the gap. The CDR3 protein is CASSSELSGELFF. For the CDR3, the DNA is TGTGCCAGCAGCTCAGAGCTGTCCGGGGAGCTGTTTTTT.

V is TRBV7-6 and J is TRBJ2-1; D assignment may be TRBD1 or TRBD2 (5 bases each). V was shortened by 8 bases and J by 3 bases, with 14 bases between the two germline ends. Germline CDR1 is SGHVS and CDR2 is FNYEAQ. This CDR3 contains 14 residues. CDR3 protein: CASVPGTNYNEQFF. The CDR3 DNA follows: TGTGCCAGCGTCCCCGGGACCAACTACAATGAGCAGTTCTTC.

The V call is TRBV7-8, the J call TRBJ2-7; 11 bases match TRBD2. The CDR3 consists of 16 residues. V was clipped by 4 bases and J by 4 bases; unmatched bases: 9. CDR1 is SGHVS, CDR2 FQNEAQ, per germline. CDR3 bases: TGTGCCAGCAGCTATAGCGGGAGGGTCGTTATGTACGAGCAGTACTTC. Its protein product is CASSYSGRVVMYEQYF.

The CDR3 DNA reads as TGCAGTGCTTCCCTAGGCAATGAGCAGTTCTTC. Its translation is CSASLGNEQFF. This chain connects TRBV20-1 to TRBJ2-1, with D unclear. Germline V lookup: CDR1 DFQATT, CDR2 SNEGSKA (reference sequence). V was cut by 5 bases and J by 6 bases, with 8 bases left in between. The CDR3 extends over 11 amino acids.

Written as DNA, the CDR3 is TGTGCCAGCGCGACAGGGGGCGTGAATGAGCAGTTCTTC. Translated: CASATGGVNEQFF. J is TRBJ2-1 and V is TRBV6-5, with 10 bases that match TRBD1. V was pared by 8 bases and J by 7 bases, with 5 bases of the junction left unmatched. From germline, CDR1 is MNHEY and CDR2 SVGAGI. The length of the CDR3 is 13 residues.